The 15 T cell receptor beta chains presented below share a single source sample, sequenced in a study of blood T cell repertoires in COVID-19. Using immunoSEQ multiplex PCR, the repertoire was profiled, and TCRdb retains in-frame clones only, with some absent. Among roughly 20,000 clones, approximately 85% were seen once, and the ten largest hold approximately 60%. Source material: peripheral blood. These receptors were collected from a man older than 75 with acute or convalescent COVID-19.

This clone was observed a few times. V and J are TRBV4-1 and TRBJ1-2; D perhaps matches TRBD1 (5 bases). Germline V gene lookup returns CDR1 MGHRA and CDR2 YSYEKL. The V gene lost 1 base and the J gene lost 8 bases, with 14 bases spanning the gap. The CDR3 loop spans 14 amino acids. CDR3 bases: TGCGCCAGCAGCCAAGTTCGGGCAGGGCAGGGCTACACCTTC. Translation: CASSQVRAGQGYTF.

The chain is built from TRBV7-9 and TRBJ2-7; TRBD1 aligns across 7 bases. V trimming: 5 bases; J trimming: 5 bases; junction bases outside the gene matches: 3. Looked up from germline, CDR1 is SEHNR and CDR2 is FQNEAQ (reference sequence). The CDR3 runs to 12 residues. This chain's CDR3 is CASSITGDEQYV. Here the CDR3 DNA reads TGTGCCAGCAGCATTACAGGGGACGAGCAGTACGTC.

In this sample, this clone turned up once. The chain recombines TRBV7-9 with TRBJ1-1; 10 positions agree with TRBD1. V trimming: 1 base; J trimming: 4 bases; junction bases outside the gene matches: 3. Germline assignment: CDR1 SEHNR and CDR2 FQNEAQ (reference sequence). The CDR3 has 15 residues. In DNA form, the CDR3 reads TGTGCCAGCAGCTTAGGACAGGGGGCGTTCACTGAAGCTTTCTTT. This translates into CASSLGQGAFTEAFF.

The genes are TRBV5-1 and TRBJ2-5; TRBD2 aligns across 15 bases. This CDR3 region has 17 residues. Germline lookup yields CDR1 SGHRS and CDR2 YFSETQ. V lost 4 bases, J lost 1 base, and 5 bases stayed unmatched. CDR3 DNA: TGCGCCAGCAGCCTCAGGACTAGCGGGAGGGCCCAAGAGACCCAGTACTTC. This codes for CASSLRTSGRAQETQYF.

CDR3 loop: CASSLVGGVNTEAFF. The CDR3 DNA follows: TGTGCCAGCAGCTTAGTTGGGGGGGTGAACACTGAAGCTTTCTTT. V and J are TRBV7-6 and TRBJ1-1; D might be TRBD1 (5 bases). CDR1 is SGHVS and CDR2 is FNYEAQ in the germline V gene. The CDR3 is made up of 15 amino acids. Trimming left V 1 base short and J 0 bases short, with 9 bases between.

CDR3 amino acids: CASGRAGGNYGYTF. In nucleotides, the CDR3 is TGTGCCAGCGGTCGGGCAGGGGGCAACTATGGCTACACCTTC. The gene calls are TRBV6-5 and TRBJ1-2; 8 bases fit TRBD1. This CDR3 contains 14 residues. V lost 8 bases and J lost 2; bases outside the gene matches: 7. Per the germline V gene, CDR1 is MNHEY and CDR2 is SVGAGI.

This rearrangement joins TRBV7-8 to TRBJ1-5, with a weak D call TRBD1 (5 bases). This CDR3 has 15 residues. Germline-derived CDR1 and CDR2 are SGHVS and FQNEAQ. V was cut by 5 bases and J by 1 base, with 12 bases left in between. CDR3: CASSVQGDSNQPQHF. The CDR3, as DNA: TGTGCCAGCAGCGTGCAGGGTGACAGCAATCAGCCCCAGCATTTT.

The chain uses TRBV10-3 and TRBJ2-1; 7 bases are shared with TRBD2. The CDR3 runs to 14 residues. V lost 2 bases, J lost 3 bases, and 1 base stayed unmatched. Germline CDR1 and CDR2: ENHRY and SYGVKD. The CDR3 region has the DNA TGTGCCATCAGTGAGGGCGGGAGCTACAATGAGCAGTTCTTC. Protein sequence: CAISEGGSYNEQFF.

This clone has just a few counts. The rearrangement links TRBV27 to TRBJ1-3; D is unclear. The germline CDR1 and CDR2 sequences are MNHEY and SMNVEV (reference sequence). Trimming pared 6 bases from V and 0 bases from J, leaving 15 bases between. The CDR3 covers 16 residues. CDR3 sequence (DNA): TGTGCCAGCAGCCCGAGGAGCAGCTTCTCTGGAAACACCATATATTTT. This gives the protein CASSPRSSFSGNTIYF.

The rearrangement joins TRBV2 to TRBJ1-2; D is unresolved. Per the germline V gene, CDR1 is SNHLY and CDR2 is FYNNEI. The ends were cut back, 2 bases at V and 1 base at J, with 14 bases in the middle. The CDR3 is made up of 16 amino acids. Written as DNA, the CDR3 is TGTGCCAGCAGTGAAAGGATTGGCCAGGATAACTATGGCTACACCTTC. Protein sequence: CASSERIGQDNYGYTF.

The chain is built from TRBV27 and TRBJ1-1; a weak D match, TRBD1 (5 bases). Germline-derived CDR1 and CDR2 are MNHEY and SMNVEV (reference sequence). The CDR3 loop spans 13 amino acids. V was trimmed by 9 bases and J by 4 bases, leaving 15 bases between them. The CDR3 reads CASSQGLLTEAFF. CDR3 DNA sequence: TGTGCCAGTAGTCAGGGTTTACTCACTGAAGCTTTCTTT.

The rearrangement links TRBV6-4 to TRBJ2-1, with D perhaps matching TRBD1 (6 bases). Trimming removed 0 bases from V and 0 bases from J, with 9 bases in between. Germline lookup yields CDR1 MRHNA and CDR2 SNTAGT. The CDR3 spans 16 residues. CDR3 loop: CASSDSGASSYNEQFF. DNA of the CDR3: TGTGCCAGCAGTGACTCGGGGGCAAGCTCCTACAATGAGCAGTTCTTC.

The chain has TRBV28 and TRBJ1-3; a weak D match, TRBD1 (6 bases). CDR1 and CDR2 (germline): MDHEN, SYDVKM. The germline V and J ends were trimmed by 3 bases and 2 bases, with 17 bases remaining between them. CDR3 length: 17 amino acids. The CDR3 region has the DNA TGTGCCAGCAGTTTGTACCCGGGGGGGGCCACTGGAAACACCATATATTTT. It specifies CASSLYPGGATGNTIYF. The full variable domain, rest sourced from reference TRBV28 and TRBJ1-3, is DVKVTQSSRYLVKRTGEKVFLECVQDMDHENMFWYRQDPGLGLRLIYFSYDVKMKEKGDIPEGYSVSREKKERFSLILESASTNQTSMYLCASSLYPGGATGNTIYFGEGSWLTVV.

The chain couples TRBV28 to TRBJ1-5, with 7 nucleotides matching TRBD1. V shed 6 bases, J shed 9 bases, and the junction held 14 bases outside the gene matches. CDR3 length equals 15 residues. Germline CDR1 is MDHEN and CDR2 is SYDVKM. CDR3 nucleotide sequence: TGTGCCAGCAGACCCGGGACAGCCCGTAATAGGCCCCAGCATTTT. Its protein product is CASRPGTARNRPQHF.

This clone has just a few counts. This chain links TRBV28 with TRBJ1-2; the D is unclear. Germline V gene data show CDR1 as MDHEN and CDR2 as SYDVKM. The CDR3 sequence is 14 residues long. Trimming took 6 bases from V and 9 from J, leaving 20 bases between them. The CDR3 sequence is CASRPPGGVRSYTF. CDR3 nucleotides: TGTGCCAGCAGACCACCGGGAGGCGTAAGGAGCTACACCTTC.